The sample holds many counts of the clone carrying this T cell receptor (beta chain). Antigen specificity is unknown. V dropped 3 bases and J dropped 3 bases, with 3 bases sitting between them. The CDR3 loop spans 11 amino acids. Germline CDR1 reads SEHNR; CDR2 reads FQNEAQ (reference sequence). From the RACE reads, TCRdb called clonotypes with MiXCR, one entry per CDR3 protein. In the table there are 85,000 to 90,000 distinct CDR3 sequences, 9.6% of which are singletons. Time point reported: pre-sensitization, week 0. Specified treatment: therapeutic diphenylcyclopropenone sensitization with weekly scalp DPC. Investigators collected blood before applying each patch test. These data come from a study of human T cells and chemical hapten exposure. Whole-study results and caveats: The study found expanded TCRs formed significantly more large CDR3 similarity clusters than controls. TCRs above 1 in 1000 frequency did not change with DPC sensitization.

This sequence originates from a middle-aged woman with alopecia areata. Some clones in this sample may be carry-over from other donors' samples. The sample consisted of whole blood, taken in connection with sensitization to the hapten diphenylcyclopropenone (DPC). The chain carries TRBV7-9 and TRBJ2-7; D remains unclear. The CDR3 region is CASSFRYEQYF. CDR3 nucleotides: TGTGCCAGCAGCTTTCGCTACGAGCAGTACTTC.